This entry describes one TCR beta chain. Its specificity is not known. Expressed TCRB transcripts were sequenced because the entire RNA isolate underwent reverse transcription. Only in-frame clones appear in the TCRdb table, and some are missing; sequencing was by immunoSEQ multiplex PCR. There are a few hundred thousand clones in the sample; approximately 24% occur only once, and around 0.012% lies in the top ten. The data derive from a study of beta chain features in type 1 diabetes. Study-wide context: Over all samples combined, over 85 million sorted cells were examined. Broader study findings: Moderately but significantly shorter TCRB CDR3s were found in Type 1 diabetes patients in all four CD4+ subsets.

Looked up from germline, CDR1 is KGHSH and CDR2 is LQKENI. The CDR3 extends over 15 amino acids. V gave up 5 bases and J gave up 7 bases; unmatched junction bases: 8. The rearrangement uses TRBV18 and TRBJ1-5; 10 bases map to TRBD1. This sequence originates from a woman aged 25 to 39 with type 1 diabetes. Sequencing was carried out using naive CD4+ T cells from blood. This chain's CDR3 is CASSLRQGAEQPQHF. The CDR3 nucleotides are TGTGCCAGCTCATTGCGACAGGGGGCTGAACAGCCCCAGCATTTT.